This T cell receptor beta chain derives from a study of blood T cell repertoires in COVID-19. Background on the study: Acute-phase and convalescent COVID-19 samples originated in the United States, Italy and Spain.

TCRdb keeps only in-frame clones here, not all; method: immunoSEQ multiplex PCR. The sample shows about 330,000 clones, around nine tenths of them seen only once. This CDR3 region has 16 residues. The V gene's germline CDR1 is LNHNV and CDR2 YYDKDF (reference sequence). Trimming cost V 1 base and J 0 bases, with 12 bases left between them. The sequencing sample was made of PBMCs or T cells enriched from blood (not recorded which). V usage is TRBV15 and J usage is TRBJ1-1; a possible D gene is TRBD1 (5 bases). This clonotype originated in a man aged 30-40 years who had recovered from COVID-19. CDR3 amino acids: CATSRGGVVMNTEAFF. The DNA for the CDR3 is TGTGCCACCAGCAGAGGGGGGGTCGTAATGAACACTGAAGCTTTCTTT. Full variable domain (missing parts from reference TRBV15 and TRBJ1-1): DAMVIQNPRYQVTQFGKPVTLSCSQTLNHNVMYWYQQKSSQAPKLLFHYYDKDFNNEADTPDNFQSRRPNTSFCFLDIRSPGLGDTAMYLCATSRGGVVMNTEAFFGQGTRLTVV.